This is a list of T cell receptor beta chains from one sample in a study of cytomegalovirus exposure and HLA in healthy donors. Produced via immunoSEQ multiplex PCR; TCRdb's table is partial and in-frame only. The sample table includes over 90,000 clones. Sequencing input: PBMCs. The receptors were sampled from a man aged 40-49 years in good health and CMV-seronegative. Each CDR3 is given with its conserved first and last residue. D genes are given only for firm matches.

DNA: TGTGCCAGCAGCGTAGAAAACAGGGCGGGGCTGTTTTTT
CDR3: CASSVENRAGLFF
length: 13
J: TRBJ2-2
D: NA
V: TRBV9

DNA: TGTGCCAGCAGCCTGAGCGGGGAGCTGTTTTTT
CDR3: CASSLSGELFF
length: 11
J: TRBJ2-2
D: NA
V: TRBV7-6

DNA: TGCGCCAGCAGCCCGGGGGGCAGGGGGCGCGAGACCCAGTACTTC
CDR3: CASSPGGRGRETQYF
length: 15
J: TRBJ2-5
D: NA
V: TRBV5-1

DNA: TGTGCCAGCAGCTTTAGCGGGAGGATCGGGGAGCTGTTTTTT
CDR3: CASSFSGRIGELFF
length: 14
J: TRBJ2-2
D: TRBD2
V: TRBV11-3

DNA: TGTGCCAGCACCCAGACAGGGAGCAATCAGCCCCAGCATTTT
CDR3: CASTQTGSNQPQHF
length: 14
J: TRBJ1-5
D: TRBD1
V: TRBV25-1

DNA: TGTGCCAGCTCACCTATTGGACAGGGAGGCGAGCAGTACTTC
CDR3: CASSPIGQGGEQYF
length: 14
J: TRBJ2-7
D: TRBD1
V: TRBV18

DNA: TGTGCCAGCAGCTTAGGACAGCGAGGCGGGCAGTACTTC
CDR3: CASSLGQRGGQYF
length: 13
J: TRBJ2-7
D: NA
V: TRBV11-2

DNA: TGTGCCTGGAGTGGCGGGAGCACAGATACGCAGTATTTT
CDR3: CAWSGGSTDTQYF
length: 13
J: TRBJ2-3
D: NA
V: TRBV30

DNA: TGTGCCAGCAGCTTAGTACTGACTATTAACAATGAGCAGTTCTTC
CDR3: CASSLVLTINNEQFF
length: 15
J: TRBJ2-1
D: NA
V: TRBV7-8

DNA: TGTGCCAGCAGTACTCGCGGGAAAAGTGAAGCTTTCTTT
CDR3: CASSTRGKSEAFF
length: 13
J: TRBJ1-1
D: NA
V: TRBV27

DNA: TGTGCCAGCAGCTTAGGGACAGCCAATCAGCCCCAGCATTTT
CDR3: CASSLGTANQPQHF
length: 14
J: TRBJ1-5
D: NA
V: TRBV7-8

DNA: TGTGCCAGCTCACCGCGGACTAAAGGCACAGATACGCAGTATTTT
CDR3: CASSPRTKGTDTQYF
length: 15
J: TRBJ2-3
D: NA
V: TRBV18

DNA: TGTGCCACCAGCAGAGACCTCCCCCTAGCGGGAGGAGAGACCCAGTACTTC
CDR3: CATSRDLPLAGGETQYF
length: 17
J: TRBJ2-5
D: TRBD2
V: TRBV15

DNA: TGTGCCAGCAATCCTACCAGGGGGGAGCTGTTTTTT
CDR3: CASNPTRGELFF
length: 12
J: TRBJ2-2
D: NA
V: TRBV28

DNA: TGTGCCAGCAGCGATACAGGGGACCCGAATCAGCCCCAGCATTTT
CDR3: CASSDTGDPNQPQHF
length: 15
J: TRBJ1-5
D: TRBD1
V: TRBV9

DNA: TGTGCCGCACGAACGGACAGAGCCTACGAGCAGTACTTC
CDR3: CAARTDRAYEQYF
length: 13
J: TRBJ2-7
D: NA
V: TRBV10-3

DNA: TGTGCCAGCAGGGCCCTTGCGGGAGCGCCAGATACGCAGTATTTT
CDR3: CASRALAGAPDTQYF
length: 15
J: TRBJ2-3
D: TRBD2
V: TRBV9

DNA: TGCGCCAGCAGCTTGTCGACGGGTTACAATGAGCAGTTCTTC
CDR3: CASSLSTGYNEQFF
length: 14
J: TRBJ2-1
D: NA
V: TRBV5-1

DNA: TGTGCCAGCAGCCCAGCGGGGACCCAGTACTTC
CDR3: CASSPAGTQYF
length: 11
J: TRBJ2-5
D: NA
V: TRBV5-8

DNA: TGTGCCAGCCGGGACAGGGAGACCTATGGCTACACCTTC
CDR3: CASRDRETYGYTF
length: 13
J: TRBJ1-2
D: TRBD1
V: TRBV27

DNA: TGTGCCAGCAGCCCTGAATGGAGGGGTGGCACCGGGGAGCTGTTTTTT
CDR3: CASSPEWRGGTGELFF
length: 16
J: TRBJ2-2
D: NA
V: TRBV11-3

DNA: TGTGCCAGCAGCGTAGCTGGGACAGGGGACTACGAGCAGTACTTC
CDR3: CASSVAGTGDYEQYF
length: 15
J: TRBJ2-7
D: TRBD1
V: TRBV9

DNA: TGTGCCAGCATGGGGGGGGAGGCTGGGGCCAACGTCCTGACTTTC
CDR3: CASMGGEAGANVLTF
length: 15
J: TRBJ2-6
D: TRBD2
V: TRBV6-1

DNA: TGCGCCAGCAGCTTGAATGGGGCTAGCGGAAACTACGAGCAGTACTTC
CDR3: CASSLNGASGNYEQYF
length: 16
J: TRBJ2-7
D: TRBD2
V: TRBV5-1

DNA: TGTGCCAGCAGACACGAGGGACCCCTCCACTTT
CDR3: CASRHEGPLHF
length: 11
J: TRBJ1-6
D: NA
V: TRBV6-6

DNA: TGTGCCTGGATCCACAGTGGAGGCGCCGGGGAGCTGTTTTTT
CDR3: CAWIHSGGAGELFF
length: 14
J: TRBJ2-2
D: NA
V: TRBV30

DNA: TGTGCCAGTAGTATGGACAGAAGCTCCTACAATGAGCAGTTCTTC
CDR3: CASSMDRSSYNEQFF
length: 15
J: TRBJ2-1
D: NA
V: TRBV19

DNA: TGTGCCAGCTCACCAGAGGTAGGTGGGGCGCAAACTCCGCTCTACGAGCAGTACTTC
CDR3: CASSPEVGGAQTPLYEQYF
length: 19
J: TRBJ2-7
D: NA
V: TRBV18

DNA: TGTGCCAGCACCAGTTCTAGCGGACCTTATCATGAGCAGTACTTC
CDR3: CASTSSSGPYHEQYF
length: 15
J: TRBJ2-7
D: TRBD2
V: TRBV6-5

DNA: TGCGCCAGCAGCCAAGATGGTACTAGCTACAATGAGCAGTTCTTC
CDR3: CASSQDGTSYNEQFF
length: 15
J: TRBJ2-1
D: NA
V: TRBV4-1

DNA: TGTGCCAGCAGCCCAGGACAGAACACCGGGGAGCTGTTTTTT
CDR3: CASSPGQNTGELFF
length: 14
J: TRBJ2-2
D: NA
V: TRBV7-7

DNA: TGTGCCTGGAGTAACCCGGGACAGGGTATACACGAGCAGTACTTC
CDR3: CAWSNPGQGIHEQYF
length: 15
J: TRBJ2-7
D: TRBD1
V: TRBV30

DNA: TGTGCCAGCAGAATGGACAGGGTGAACACTGAAGCTTTCTTT
CDR3: CASRMDRVNTEAFF
length: 14
J: TRBJ1-1
D: TRBD1
V: TRBV6-5

DNA: TGCGCCAGCAGCTTGGTTGGTAGCGGGAGGCCCGGGGAGCTGTTTTTT
CDR3: CASSLVGSGRPGELFF
length: 16
J: TRBJ2-2
D: TRBD2
V: TRBV5-1

DNA: TGTGCCAGCAACGGACAGGGTAGAAACACTGAAGCTTTCTTT
CDR3: CASNGQGRNTEAFF
length: 14
J: TRBJ1-1
D: TRBD1
V: TRBV11-2

DNA: TGTGCCTGGAGTGGGGACAGACTCTATGGCTACACCTTC
CDR3: CAWSGDRLYGYTF
length: 13
J: TRBJ1-2
D: TRBD1
V: TRBV30

DNA: TGTGCCAGCAGCGCGGGACTCGGGGGTTACAATGAGCAGTTCTTC
CDR3: CASSAGLGGYNEQFF
length: 15
J: TRBJ2-1
D: NA
V: TRBV2

DNA: TGTGCCAGCGCCCCTGGGACTAGCGAGTACAATGAGCAGTTCTTC
CDR3: CASAPGTSEYNEQFF
length: 15
J: TRBJ2-1
D: TRBD2
V: TRBV5-4

DNA: TGTGCCAGCAGCCCGGGGGGGACAGCCTACGAGCAGTACTTC
CDR3: CASSPGGTAYEQYF
length: 14
J: TRBJ2-7
D: NA
V: TRBV11-2

DNA: TGTGCAAGTCGCTTCGGGTTGTTGCCAGGGGGTCCGTGGTGGGAGACCCAGTACTTC
CDR3: CASRFGLLPGGPWWETQYF
length: 19
J: TRBJ2-5
D: NA
V: TRBV12-2

DNA: TGTGCCAGCAGCTTACTCGAGGAGGCCTTGAACACTGAAGCTTTCTTT
CDR3: CASSLLEEALNTEAFF
length: 16
J: TRBJ1-1
D: NA
V: TRBV7-6

DNA: TGTGCCAGCAGCTCCTCTCCGGGACAGATTAATTCACCCCTCCACTTT
CDR3: CASSSSPGQINSPLHF
length: 16
J: TRBJ1-6
D: TRBD1
V: TRBV11-2

DNA: TGTGCCAGCAGCTTAGGGACAGTGTCCACCGGGGAGCTGTTTTTT
CDR3: CASSLGTVSTGELFF
length: 15
J: TRBJ2-2
D: NA
V: TRBV7-7

DNA: TGTGCCAGCATCGGACTAGCGGGAGGGGAGACCCAGTACTTC
CDR3: CASIGLAGGETQYF
length: 14
J: TRBJ2-5
D: TRBD2
V: TRBV11-2

DNA: TGTGCCAGCAGTCCCGGGACAGGATCCTACGAGCAGTACTTC
CDR3: CASSPGTGSYEQYF
length: 14
J: TRBJ2-7
D: TRBD1
V: TRBV6-5

DNA: TGTGCCAGCAGCCAAGATCTAGTCGCTGAAGCTTTCTTT
CDR3: CASSQDLVAEAFF
length: 13
J: TRBJ1-1
D: NA
V: TRBV14

DNA: TGTGCCAGCAGCTTAGGGGGCGAGGGTTCACCCCTCCACTTT
CDR3: CASSLGGEGSPLHF
length: 14
J: TRBJ1-6
D: TRBD1
V: TRBV5-6

DNA: TGTGCCTGGAGTCTCAGGGCCACGAACACTGAAGCTTTCTTT
CDR3: CAWSLRATNTEAFF
length: 14
J: TRBJ1-1
D: NA
V: TRBV30

DNA: TGTGCCAGTAGTGCCTTCCTTGTCAGTAATAGCAATCAGCCCCAGCATTTT
CDR3: CASSAFLVSNSNQPQHF
length: 17
J: TRBJ1-5
D: NA
V: TRBV19

DNA: TGTGCCAGCAGTTCAGGGGCAAACACTGAAGCTTTCTTT
CDR3: CASSSGANTEAFF
length: 13
J: TRBJ1-1
D: NA
V: TRBV7-2

DNA: TGTGCCAGCAGCGTCGGGACAGGGGGACTAGCTAACTATGGCTACACCTTC
CDR3: CASSVGTGGLANYGYTF
length: 17
J: TRBJ1-2
D: TRBD1
V: TRBV9